The rows below give T cell receptor beta chains drawn from one sample of a study of blood T cell repertoires in COVID-19. Clones were sequenced by immunoSEQ multiplex PCR, and TCRdb holds only the in-frame ones, with some missing. Of 9,500 to 15,000 clones in the sample, 82% were seen once. What was sequenced was peripheral blood. Receptor source: a human donor in a cohort sampled during active COVID-19. Both conserved end residues are part of each CDR3. The D gene is left open where the match is weak. A clone size is listed for some rows: how often the clone was seen (once, few, many), or a class if it is expanded.

D: .
length: 16
size: .
V: TRBV5-1
J: TRBJ1-5
CDR3: CASSLEAGRYDQPQHF
DNA: TGCGCCAGCAGCTTGGAGGCGGGGCGGTACGATCAGCCCCAGCATTTT

D: .
length: 16
size: few
V: TRBV19
J: TRBJ1-5
CDR3: CASSIMTKGSNQPQHF
DNA: TGTGCCAGTAGTATAATGACAAAAGGTAGCAATCAGCCCCAGCATTTT

D: TRBD1
length: 19
size: .
V: TRBV7-6
J: TRBJ1-2
CDR3: CASSLEPGTGRLGDYGYTF
DNA: TGTGCCAGCAGCTTAGAGCCTGGGACAGGGCGTTTAGGGGACTATGGCTACACCTTC

D: .
length: 13
size: .
V: TRBV9
J: TRBJ2-1
CDR3: CASSVDPAGRRLF
DNA: TGTGCCAGCAGCGTAGATCCGGCGGGGCGGCGACTCTTC

D: TRBD1
length: 15
size: .
V: TRBV7-2
J: TRBJ1-5
CDR3: CASSPDRVGNQPQHF
DNA: TGTGCCAGCAGTCCCGACAGGGTTGGCAATCAGCCCCAGCATTTT

D: .
length: 15
size: .
V: TRBV2
J: TRBJ2-3
CDR3: CASSPTTSRPDTQYF
DNA: TGTGCCAGCAGTCCTACCACTAGCCGTCCAGATACGCAGTATTTT

D: .
length: 15
size: .
V: TRBV19
J: TRBJ2-1
CDR3: CAIRKDSSSYNEQFF
DNA: TGTGCCATAAGAAAGGACTCAAGCTCCTACAATGAGCAGTTCTTC

D: .
length: 17
size: few
V: TRBV11-2
J: TRBJ2-2
CDR3: CASSLLTGHLNTGELFF
DNA: TGTGCCAGCAGCTTATTAACGGGACACCTGAACACCGGGGAGCTGTTTTTT

D: TRBD1
length: 15
size: few
V: TRBV28
J: TRBJ2-1
CDR3: CASRIDRVGVNEQFF
DNA: TGTGCCAGCAGAATCGACAGGGTGGGTGTCAATGAGCAGTTCTTC

D: TRBD2
length: 15
size: .
V: TRBV18
J: TRBJ2-2
CDR3: CASSLKAGDTGELFF
DNA: TGTGCCAGCTCGCTTAAGGCGGGGGACACCGGGGAGCTGTTTTTT

D: TRBD1
length: 19
size: .
V: TRBV19
J: TRBJ2-1
CDR3: CASSIRDRGLWGGHNEQFF
DNA: TGTGCCAGTAGTATCCGGGACAGGGGCTTGTGGGGGGGCCACAATGAGCAGTTCTTC

D: TRBD1
length: 16
size: .
V: TRBV18
J: TRBJ2-1
CDR3: CASSPLRGPSYNEQFF
DNA: TGTGCCAGCTCACCCCTGAGGGGGCCCTCCTACAATGAGCAGTTCTTC

D: TRBD2
length: 16
size: .
V: TRBV6-4
J: TRBJ2-3
CDR3: CASSDLAGGPTDTQYF
DNA: TGTGCCAGCAGTGACCTAGCGGGGGGGCCCACAGATACGCAGTATTTT

D: .
length: 14
size: .
V: TRBV2
J: TRBJ1-1
CDR3: CASSEVGGWTEAFF
DNA: TGTGCCAGCAGTGAAGTGGGAGGATGGACTGAAGCTTTCTTT

D: .
length: 14
size: .
V: TRBV5-1
J: TRBJ2-7
CDR3: CASRIDSTPYEQYF
DNA: TGCGCCAGCAGAATAGACAGTACCCCCTACGAGCAGTACTTC

D: .
length: 12
size: .
V: TRBV6-5
J: TRBJ2-1
CDR3: CASSSTGNEQFF
DNA: TGTGCCAGCAGTTCTACAGGGAATGAGCAGTTCTTC

D: .
length: 15
size: .
V: TRBV5-1
J: TRBJ2-7
CDR3: CASSLALGSSYEQYF
DNA: TGCGCCAGCAGCTTGGCCCTGGGCAGCTCCTACGAGCAGTACTTC

D: TRBD1
length: 17
size: .
V: TRBV7-2
J: TRBJ1-3
CDR3: CASSLSVTGVFGNTIYF
DNA: TGTGCCAGCAGCTTATCGGTGACAGGGGTCTTCGGAAACACCATATATTTT

D: TRBD1
length: 15
size: .
V: TRBV28
J: TRBJ1-2
CDR3: CASSSPGQSFYGYTF
DNA: TGTGCCAGCAGCTCACCGGGACAGTCTTTCTATGGCTACACCTTC

D: .
length: 15
size: .
V: TRBV27
J: TRBJ1-1
CDR3: CASSPVGAPRTEAFF
DNA: TGTGCCAGCAGTCCCGTGGGGGCGCCGAGGACTGAAGCTTTCTTT

D: TRBD1
length: 15
size: .
V: TRBV6-5
J: TRBJ1-2
CDR3: CASSLTGTGQYGYTF
DNA: TGTGCCAGCAGTTTAACCGGGACAGGGCAGTATGGCTACACCTTC

D: .
length: 13
size: .
V: TRBV7-9
J: TRBJ2-7
CDR3: CASSEGGAYEQYF
DNA: TGTGCCAGCAGCGAAGGGGGTGCGTACGAGCAGTACTTC

D: TRBD1
length: 13
size: once
V: TRBV5-1
J: TRBJ1-2
CDR3: CASSAGRGDFYTF
DNA: TGCGCCAGCAGTGCTGGCAGGGGGGATTTTTACACCTTC

D: .
length: 15
size: few
V: TRBV5-1
J: TRBJ1-2
CDR3: CASSYSIRGQSGYTF
DNA: TGCGCCAGCAGTTACTCCATTCGGGGACAAAGTGGCTACACCTTC

D: TRBD2
length: 18
size: .
V: TRBV7-9
J: TRBJ2-3
CDR3: CASSLVAGGKTSTDTQYF
DNA: TGTGCCAGCAGCTTAGTTGCGGGGGGGAAGACTAGCACAGATACGCAGTATTTT

D: TRBD1
length: 14
size: .
V: TRBV2
J: TRBJ1-4
CDR3: CASSRDRGDEKLFF
DNA: TGTGCCAGCAGCCGGGACAGGGGAGATGAAAAACTGTTTTTT

D: .
length: 14
size: .
V: TRBV7-3
J: TRBJ2-2
CDR3: CASSPQGSPGELFF
DNA: TGTGCCAGCAGCCCCCAGGGCAGCCCCGGGGAGCTGTTTTTT

D: TRBD1
length: 15
size: .
V: TRBV18
J: TRBJ2-1
CDR3: CASSPDRALYNEQFF
DNA: TGTGCCAGCTCACCGGACAGGGCGCTTTACAATGAGCAGTTCTTC

D: TRBD1
length: 13
size: .
V: TRBV5-6
J: TRBJ1-4
CDR3: CASSFDRAGKLFF
DNA: TGTGCCAGCAGCTTCGACAGGGCCGGAAAACTGTTTTTT

D: .
length: 16
size: .
V: TRBV6-1
J: TRBJ2-7
CDR3: CASSEHVGQFVREQYF
DNA: TGTGCCAGCAGTGAACATGTGGGACAATTCGTACGGGAGCAGTACTTC

D: TRBD1
length: 14
size: .
V: TRBV9
J: TRBJ1-2
CDR3: CASTGTGDAYGYTF
DNA: TGTGCCAGCACCGGGACAGGAGATGCCTATGGCTACACCTTC

D: TRBD1
length: 16
size: .
V: TRBV27
J: TRBJ2-7
CDR3: CASSPYRDRIYYEQYF
DNA: TGTGCCAGCAGTCCTTACCGGGACAGAATTTACTACGAGCAGTACTTC

D: TRBD1
length: 14
size: .
V: TRBV27
J: TRBJ2-7
CDR3: CASSPRTGGYEQYF
DNA: TGTGCCAGCAGTCCGCGGACAGGAGGCTACGAGCAGTACTTC